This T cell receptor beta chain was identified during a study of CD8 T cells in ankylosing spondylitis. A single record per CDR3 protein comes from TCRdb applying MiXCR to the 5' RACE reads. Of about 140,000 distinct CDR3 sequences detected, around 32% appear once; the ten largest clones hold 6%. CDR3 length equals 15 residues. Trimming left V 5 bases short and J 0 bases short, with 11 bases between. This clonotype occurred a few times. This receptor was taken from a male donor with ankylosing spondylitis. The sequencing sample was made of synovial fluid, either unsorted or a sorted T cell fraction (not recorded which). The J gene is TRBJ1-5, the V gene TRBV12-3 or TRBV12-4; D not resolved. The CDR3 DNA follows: TGTGCCAGCAGTCCCCCAGGAGGTAGCAATCAGCCCCAGCATTTT. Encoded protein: CASSPPGGSNQPQHF.